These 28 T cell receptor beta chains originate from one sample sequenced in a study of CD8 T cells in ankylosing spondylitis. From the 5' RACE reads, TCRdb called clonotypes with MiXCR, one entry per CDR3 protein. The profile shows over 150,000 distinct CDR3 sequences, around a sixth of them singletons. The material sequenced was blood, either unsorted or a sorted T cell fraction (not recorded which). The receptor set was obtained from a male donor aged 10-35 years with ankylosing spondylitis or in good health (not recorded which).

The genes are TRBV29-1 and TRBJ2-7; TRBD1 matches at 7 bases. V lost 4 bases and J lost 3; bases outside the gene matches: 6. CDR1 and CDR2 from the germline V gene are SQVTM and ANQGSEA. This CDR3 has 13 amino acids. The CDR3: CSVVVDRDYEQYF. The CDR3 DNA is TGCAGCGTTGTCGTCGACAGGGACTACGAGCAGTACTTC.

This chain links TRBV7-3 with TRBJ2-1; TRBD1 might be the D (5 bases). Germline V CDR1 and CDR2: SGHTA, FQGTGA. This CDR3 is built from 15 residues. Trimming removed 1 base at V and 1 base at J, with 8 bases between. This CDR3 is CASSLSGQSYNEQFF. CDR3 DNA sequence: TGTGCCAGCAGCTTAAGTGGACAATCCTACAATGAGCAGTTCTTC.

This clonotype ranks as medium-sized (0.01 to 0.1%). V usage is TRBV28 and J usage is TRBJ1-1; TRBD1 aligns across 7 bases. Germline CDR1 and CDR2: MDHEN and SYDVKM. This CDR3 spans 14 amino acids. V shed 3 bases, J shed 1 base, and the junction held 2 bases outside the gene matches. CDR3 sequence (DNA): TGTGCCAGCAGTTTTGGGACAGCGAACACTGAAGCTTTCTTT. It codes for CASSFGTANTEAFF.

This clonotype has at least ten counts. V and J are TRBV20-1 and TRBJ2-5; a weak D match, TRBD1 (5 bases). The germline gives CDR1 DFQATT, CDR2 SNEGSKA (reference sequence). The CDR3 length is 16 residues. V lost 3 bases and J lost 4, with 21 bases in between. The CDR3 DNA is TGCAGTGCTAGTCTCCCTGGCAGGGTTGGAGCAGAGACCCAGTACTTC. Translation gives CSASLPGRVGAETQYF.

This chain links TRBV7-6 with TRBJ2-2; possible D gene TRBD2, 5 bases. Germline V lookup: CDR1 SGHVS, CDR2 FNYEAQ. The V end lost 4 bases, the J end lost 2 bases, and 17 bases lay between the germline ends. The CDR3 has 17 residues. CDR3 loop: CASSWRAQYPNTGELFF. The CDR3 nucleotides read TGTGCCAGCAGCTGGCGGGCCCAATACCCAAACACCGGGGAGCTGTTTTTT.

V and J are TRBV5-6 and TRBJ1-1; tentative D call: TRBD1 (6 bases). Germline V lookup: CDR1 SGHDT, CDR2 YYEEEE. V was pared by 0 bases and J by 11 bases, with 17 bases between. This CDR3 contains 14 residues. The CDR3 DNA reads TGTGCCAGCAGCTTGGCCAAGGGGGGACCTCGGGCTTTCTTT. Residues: CASSLAKGGPRAFF. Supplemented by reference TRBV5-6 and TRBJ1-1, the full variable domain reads DAGVTQSPTHLIKTRGQQVTLRCSPKSGHDTVSWYQQALGQGPQFIFQYYEEEERQRGNFPDRFSGHQFPNYSSELNVNALLLGDSALYLCASSLAKGGPRAFFGQGTRLTVV.

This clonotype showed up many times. This CDR3 reads CASSTPQGKSYEQYF. As DNA, the CDR3 is TGTGCCAGCAGTACCCCACAGGGAAAGTCCTACGAGCAGTACTTC. The chain is built from TRBV28 and TRBJ2-7, with D maybe TRBD1 (6 bases). With 5 bases removed from V and 1 base from J, the gap between germline ends came to 15 bases. Germline CDR1 is MDHEN and CDR2 is SYDVKM. The length of the CDR3 is 15 residues.

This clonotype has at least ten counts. The CDR3 nucleotides are TGTGCCAGCAGCTCCTTTATTGTCAGGGGGAACCCTTACGAGCAGTACTTC. Protein product: CASSSFIVRGNPYEQYF. The chain joins TRBV7-8 to TRBJ2-7; 7 bases line up with TRBD1. The CDR3 runs to 17 residues. The germline V gene has CDR1 SGHVS and CDR2 FQNEAQ. V shed 4 bases, J shed 4 bases, and the junction held 16 bases outside the gene matches.

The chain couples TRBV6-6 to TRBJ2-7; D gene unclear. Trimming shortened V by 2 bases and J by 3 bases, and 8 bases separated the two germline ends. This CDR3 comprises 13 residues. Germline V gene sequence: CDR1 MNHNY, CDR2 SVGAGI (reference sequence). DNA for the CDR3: TGTGCCAGCAGTTACCTTCGGGTCTACGAGCAGTACTTC. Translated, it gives CASSYLRVYEQYF.

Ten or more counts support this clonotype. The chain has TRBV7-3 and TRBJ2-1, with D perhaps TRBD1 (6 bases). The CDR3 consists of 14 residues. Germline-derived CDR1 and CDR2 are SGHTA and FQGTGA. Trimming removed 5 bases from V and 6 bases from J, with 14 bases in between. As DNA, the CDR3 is TGTGCCAGCAGCCTACGACAGGACTCCAATGAGCAGTTCTTC. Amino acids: CASSLRQDSNEQFF.

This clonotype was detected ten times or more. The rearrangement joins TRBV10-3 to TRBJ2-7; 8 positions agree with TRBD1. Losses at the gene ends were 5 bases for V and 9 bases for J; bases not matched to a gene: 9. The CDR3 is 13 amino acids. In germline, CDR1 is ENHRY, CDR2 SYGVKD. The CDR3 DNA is TGTGCCATCAGTTCGGGACAGGCCTCCGTGCAGTACGTC. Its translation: CAISSGQASVQYV.

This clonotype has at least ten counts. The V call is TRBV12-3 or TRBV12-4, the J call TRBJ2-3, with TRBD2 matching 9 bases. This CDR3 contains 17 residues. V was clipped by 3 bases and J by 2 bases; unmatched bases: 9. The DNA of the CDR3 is TGTGCCAGCAGTTTTGTCCTAGCGGGGCGATCCACAGATACGCAGTATTTT. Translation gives CASSFVLAGRSTDTQYF.

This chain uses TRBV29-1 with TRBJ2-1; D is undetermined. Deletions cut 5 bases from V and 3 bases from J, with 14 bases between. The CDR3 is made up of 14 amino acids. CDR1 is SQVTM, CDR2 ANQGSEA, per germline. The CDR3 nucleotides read TGCAGCGTTCCCTCCAGAGCGTACTACAATGAGCAGTTCTTC. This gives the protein CSVPSRAYYNEQFF.

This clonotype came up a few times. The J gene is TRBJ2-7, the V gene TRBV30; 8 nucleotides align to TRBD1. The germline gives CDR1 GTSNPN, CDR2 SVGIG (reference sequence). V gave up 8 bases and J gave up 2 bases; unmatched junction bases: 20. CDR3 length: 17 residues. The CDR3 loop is CAGIGQGEDKMPYEQYF. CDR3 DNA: TGTGCCGGCATTGGACAGGGTGAGGACAAGATGCCCTACGAGCAGTACTTC.

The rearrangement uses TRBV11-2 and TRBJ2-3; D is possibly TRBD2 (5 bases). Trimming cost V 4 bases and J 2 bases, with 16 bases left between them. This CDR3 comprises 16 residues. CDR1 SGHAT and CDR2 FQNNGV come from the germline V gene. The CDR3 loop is CASSWTEGITTDTQYF. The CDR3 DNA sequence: TGTGCCAGCAGCTGGACCGAGGGAATCACCACAGATACGCAGTATTTT.

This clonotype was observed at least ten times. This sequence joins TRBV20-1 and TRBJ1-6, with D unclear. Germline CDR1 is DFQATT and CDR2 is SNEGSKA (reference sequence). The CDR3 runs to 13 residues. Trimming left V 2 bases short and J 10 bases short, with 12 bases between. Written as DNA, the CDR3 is TGCAGTGCTAGACCCTCTCTCGAATCACCCCTCCACTTT. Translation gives CSARPSLESPLHF.

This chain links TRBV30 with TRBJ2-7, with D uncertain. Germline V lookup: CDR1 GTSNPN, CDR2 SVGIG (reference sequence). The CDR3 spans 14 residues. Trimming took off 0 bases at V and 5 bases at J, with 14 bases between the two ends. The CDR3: CAWSVLGLWNEQYF. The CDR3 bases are TGTGCCTGGAGTGTACTTGGCCTATGGAACGAGCAGTACTTC.

The CDR3 DNA sequence: TGTGCCAGCAGTTCCCAGACCCCCCGGGCTTTCTTT. Translation gives CASSSQTPRAFF. The chain recombines TRBV6-2 or TRBV6-3 with TRBJ1-1; D remains unclear. Germline values: CDR1 MNHEY, CDR2 SVGEGT. This CDR3 contains 12 residues. Trimming shortened V by 4 bases and J by 11 bases, and 14 bases separated the two germline ends.

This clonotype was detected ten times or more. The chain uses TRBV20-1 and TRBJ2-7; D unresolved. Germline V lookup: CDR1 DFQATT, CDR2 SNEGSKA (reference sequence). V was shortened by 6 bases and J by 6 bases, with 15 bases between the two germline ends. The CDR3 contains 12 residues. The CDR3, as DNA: TGCAGTGCCTCCACTATAAGGGCCGAGCAGTACTTC. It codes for CSASTIRAEQYF.

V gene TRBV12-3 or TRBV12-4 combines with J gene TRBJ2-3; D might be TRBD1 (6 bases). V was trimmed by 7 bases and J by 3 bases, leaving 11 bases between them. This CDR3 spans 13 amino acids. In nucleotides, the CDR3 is TGTGCCAGCACCCTTACAGGGACAGATACGCAGTATTTT. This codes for CASTLTGTDTQYF.

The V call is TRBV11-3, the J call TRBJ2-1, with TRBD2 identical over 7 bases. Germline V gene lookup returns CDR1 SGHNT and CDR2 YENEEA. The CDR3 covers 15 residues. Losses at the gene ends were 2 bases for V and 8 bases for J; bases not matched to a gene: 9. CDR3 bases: TGTGCCAGCAGCTTACTACTAGCGTCACTGGATGAGCAGTTCTTC. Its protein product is CASSLLLASLDEQFF.

Here the CDR3 reads CASSQVFTYHAYEQYV. CDR3 sequence (DNA): TGTGCCAGCAGCCAAGTCTTTACATATCACGCCTACGAGCAGTACGTC. The chain has TRBV4-2 and TRBJ2-7; D is unclear. Trimming shortened V by 1 base and J by 2 bases, and 15 bases separated the two germline ends. The CDR3 spans 16 residues. The germline V gene encodes CDR1 LGHNA and CDR2 YNFKEQ.

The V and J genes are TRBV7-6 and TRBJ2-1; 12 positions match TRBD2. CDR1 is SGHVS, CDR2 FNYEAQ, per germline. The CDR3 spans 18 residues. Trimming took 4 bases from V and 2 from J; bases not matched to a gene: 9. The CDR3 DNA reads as TGTGCCAGCAGCTCGAGAGGGACTAGCGGGCTTCCCTACAATGAGCAGTTCTTC. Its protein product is CASSSRGTSGLPYNEQFF.

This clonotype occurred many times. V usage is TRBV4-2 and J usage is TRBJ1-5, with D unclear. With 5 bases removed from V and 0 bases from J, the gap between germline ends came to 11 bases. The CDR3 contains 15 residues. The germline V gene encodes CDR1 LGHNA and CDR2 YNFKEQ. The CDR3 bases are TGTGCCAGCAGCGAAACAAGGAATAGCAATCAGCCCCAGCATTTT. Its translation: CASSETRNSNQPQHF.

The CDR3 here is CASSSLSGAISYEQYV. DNA for the CDR3: TGTGCCAGCAGCTCATTAAGCGGGGCCATCTCCTACGAGCAGTACGTC. The chain recombines TRBV11-2 with TRBJ2-7; 7 bases map to TRBD2. Losses at the gene ends were 4 bases for V and 0 bases for J; bases not matched to a gene: 9. The CDR3 contains 16 residues. Germline-derived CDR1 and CDR2 are SGHAT and FQNNGV.

Written as DNA, the CDR3 is TGTGCCAGCAGCAGGGGACAGGCGGAGACCCAGTACTTC. Protein product: CASSRGQAETQYF. This chain uses TRBV7-2 with TRBJ2-5, with 8 bases that match TRBD1. V shed 5 bases and J 5 bases; nucleotides not matched to a gene: 4. The CDR3 contains 13 residues. Germline V gene sequence: CDR1 SGHTA, CDR2 FQGNSA.

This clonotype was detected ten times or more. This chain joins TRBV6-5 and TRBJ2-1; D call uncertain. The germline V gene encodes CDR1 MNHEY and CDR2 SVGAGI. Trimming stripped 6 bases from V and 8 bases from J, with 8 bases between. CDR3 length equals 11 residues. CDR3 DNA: TGTGCCAGCAGGTTTTACGATGAGCAGTTCTTC. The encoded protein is CASRFYDEQFF.

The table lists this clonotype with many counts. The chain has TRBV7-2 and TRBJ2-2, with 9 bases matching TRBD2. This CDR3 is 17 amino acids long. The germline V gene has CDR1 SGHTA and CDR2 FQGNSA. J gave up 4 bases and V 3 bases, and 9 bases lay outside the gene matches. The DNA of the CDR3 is TGTGCCAGCAGCTTTAGTAGCGGGAGACGTGGCACCGGGGAGCTGTTTTTT. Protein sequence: CASSFSSGRRGTGELFF. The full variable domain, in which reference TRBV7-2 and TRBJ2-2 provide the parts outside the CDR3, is GAGVSQSPSNKVTEKGKDVELRCDPISGHTALYWYRQSLGQGLEFLIYFQGNSAPDKSGLPSDRFSAERTGGSVSTLTIQRTQQEDSAVYLCASSFSSGRRGTGELFFGEGSRLTVL.